The 3 T cell receptor beta chains below come from one sample, sequenced in a study of shared clonotypes between healthy human individuals. Only CD45RO-negative cells positively selected for CCR7 counted as naive CD8 cells, so terminally differentiated effector memory CD45RA+ cells were excluded. Clones were sequenced by immunoSEQ multiplex PCR, and TCRdb holds only the in-frame ones, with some missing. The sample contains around 2.1 million clones, more than 85% of which appear only once. The specimen sequenced was naive CD8+ T cells from PBMCs. The receptor set was obtained from a man aged 18 to 35 in good health. Some clones in this sample may be carry-over from other donors' samples.

The J gene is TRBJ2-5, the V gene TRBV19; 7 bases are a match to TRBD2. After removal of 5 bases from V and 2 bases from J, the junction contained 8 bases not matched to a gene. The CDR3 has 15 residues. Germline-derived CDR1 and CDR2 are LNHDA and SQIVND (reference sequence). The CDR3, as DNA: TGTGCCAGTAGTCCACGGACTAGGACACAAGAGACCCAGTACTTC. Amino acids: CASSPRTRTQETQYF.

The chain is built from TRBV15 and TRBJ2-7; TRBD2 matches 8 bases. The CDR3 sequence is 18 residues long. Germline CDR1 is LNHNV and CDR2 is YYDKDF (reference sequence). With 0 bases clipped from V and 2 bases from J, the junction kept 12 bases outside the gene matches. CDR3 coding DNA: TGTGCCACCAGCAGAGAGTCCAGCGGGAGAGGTCATGCCTACGAGCAGTACTTC. Protein product: CATSRESSGRGHAYEQYF.

The chain joins TRBV6-5 to TRBJ2-7; D is unresolved. CDR1 MNHEY and CDR2 SVGAGI come from the germline V gene. V lost 0 bases, J lost 3 bases, and 15 bases lay in between. CDR3 length equals 16 residues. The CDR3 DNA reads as TGTGCCAGCAGTTACTCCACTTGGGGTCTCAACTACGAGCAGTACTTC. It translates to CASSYSTWGLNYEQYF.